This T cell receptor beta chain was captured by sequencing in a study of cytomegalovirus exposure and HLA in healthy donors. Study summary: Among the approximately 400 genotyped donors, approximately 81% were placed in the Caucasian-associated ancestry cluster.

Researchers ran the PCR with 60 Vbeta and 13 Jbeta primers. Measured with immunoSEQ multiplex PCR; TCRdb has only the in-frame clones, and not every one. The sample has roughly 160,000 clones, roughly 80% seen once. J gave up 5 bases and V 3 bases, and 8 bases lay outside the gene matches. Germline loops: CDR1 LNHDA, CDR2 SQIVND (reference sequence). The CDR3 is 15 amino acids. The sample holds one count of this clone. The source material was PBMCs. J is TRBJ1-1 and V is TRBV19; 8 bases are shared with TRBD1. The TCR comes from a middle-aged man in good health and CMV-seronegative. The CDR3 region is CASSIKAGGATEAFF. In nucleotides, the CDR3 is TGTGCCAGTAGTATCAAGGCAGGGGGCGCGACTGAAGCTTTCTTT.